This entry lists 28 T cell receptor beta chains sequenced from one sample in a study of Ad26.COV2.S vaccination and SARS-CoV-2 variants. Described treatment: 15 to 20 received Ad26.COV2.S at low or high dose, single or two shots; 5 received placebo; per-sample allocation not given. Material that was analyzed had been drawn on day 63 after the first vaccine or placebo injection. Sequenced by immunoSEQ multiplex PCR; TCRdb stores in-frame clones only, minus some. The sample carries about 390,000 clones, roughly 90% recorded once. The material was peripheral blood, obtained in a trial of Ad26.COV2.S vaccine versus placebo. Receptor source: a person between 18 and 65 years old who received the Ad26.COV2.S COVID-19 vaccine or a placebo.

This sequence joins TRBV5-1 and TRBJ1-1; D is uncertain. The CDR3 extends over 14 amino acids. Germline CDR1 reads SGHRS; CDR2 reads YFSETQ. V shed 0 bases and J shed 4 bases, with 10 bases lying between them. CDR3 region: CASSLDLESTEAFF. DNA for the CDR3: TGCGCCAGCAGCTTGGATCTTGAGAGCACTGAAGCTTTCTTT.

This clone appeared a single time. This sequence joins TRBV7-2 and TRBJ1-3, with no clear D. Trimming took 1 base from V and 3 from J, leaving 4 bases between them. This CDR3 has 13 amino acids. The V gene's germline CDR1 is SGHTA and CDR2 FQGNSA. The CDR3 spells CASSLGGGNTIYF. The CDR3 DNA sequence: TGTGCCAGCAGCTTAGGGGGTGGAAACACCATATATTTT.

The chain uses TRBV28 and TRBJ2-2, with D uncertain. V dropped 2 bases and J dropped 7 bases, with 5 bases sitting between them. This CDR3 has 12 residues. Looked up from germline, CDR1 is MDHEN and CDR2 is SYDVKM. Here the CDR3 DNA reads TGTGCCAGCAGTTTAACCGTCGGGGAGCTGTTTTTT. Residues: CASSLTVGELFF.

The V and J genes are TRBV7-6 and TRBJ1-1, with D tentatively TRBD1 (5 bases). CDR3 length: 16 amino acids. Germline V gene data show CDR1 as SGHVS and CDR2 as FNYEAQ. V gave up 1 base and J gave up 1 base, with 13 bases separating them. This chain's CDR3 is CASSLDFIGENTEAFF. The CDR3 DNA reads TGTGCCAGCAGCTTAGATTTCATAGGGGAGAACACTGAAGCTTTCTTT.

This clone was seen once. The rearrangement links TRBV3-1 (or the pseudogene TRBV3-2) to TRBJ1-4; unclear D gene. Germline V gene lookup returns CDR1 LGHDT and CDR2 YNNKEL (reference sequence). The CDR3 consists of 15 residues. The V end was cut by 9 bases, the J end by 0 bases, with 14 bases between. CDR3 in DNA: TGTGCCAGGACGAGGATAGTTCCAACTAATGAAAAACTGTTTTTT. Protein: CARTRIVPTNEKLFF.

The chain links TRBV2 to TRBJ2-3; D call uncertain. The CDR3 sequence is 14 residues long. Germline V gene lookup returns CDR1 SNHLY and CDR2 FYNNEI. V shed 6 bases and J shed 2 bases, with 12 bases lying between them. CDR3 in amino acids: CASRWGMDTDTQYF. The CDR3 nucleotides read TGTGCCAGCAGATGGGGAATGGACACAGATACGCAGTATTTT.

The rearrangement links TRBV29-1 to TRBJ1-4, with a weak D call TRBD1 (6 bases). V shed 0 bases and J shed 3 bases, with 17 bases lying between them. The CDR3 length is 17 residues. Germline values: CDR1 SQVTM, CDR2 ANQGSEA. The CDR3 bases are TGCAGCGTTGAAGATCCGGTATTGACAGGAGCTAATGAAAAACTGTTTTTT. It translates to CSVEDPVLTGANEKLFF.

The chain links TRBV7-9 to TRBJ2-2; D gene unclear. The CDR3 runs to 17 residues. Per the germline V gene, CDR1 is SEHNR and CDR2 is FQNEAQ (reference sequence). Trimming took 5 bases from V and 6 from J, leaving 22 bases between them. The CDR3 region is CASSPVGRPVTAGELFF. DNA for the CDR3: TGTGCCAGCAGCCCTGTGGGCAGGCCCGTGACCGCCGGGGAGCTGTTTTTT.

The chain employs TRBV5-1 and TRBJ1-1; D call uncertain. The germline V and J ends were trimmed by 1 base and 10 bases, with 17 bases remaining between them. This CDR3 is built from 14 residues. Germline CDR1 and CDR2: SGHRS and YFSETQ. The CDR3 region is CASSLYPDSTAAFF. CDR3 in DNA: TGCGCCAGCAGCTTGTATCCCGATTCCACCGCAGCTTTCTTT.

CDR3 sequence: CASSRLGQGTVYEQYF. The CDR3 nucleotides are TGTGCCAGCAGCCGCTTGGGACAGGGGACGGTCTACGAGCAGTACTTC. This chain uses TRBV5-4 with TRBJ2-7; 10 bases match TRBD1. CDR3 size: 16 residues. Germline assignment: CDR1 SGHNT and CDR2 YYREEE (reference sequence). V lost 4 bases and J lost 3; bases outside the gene matches: 10.

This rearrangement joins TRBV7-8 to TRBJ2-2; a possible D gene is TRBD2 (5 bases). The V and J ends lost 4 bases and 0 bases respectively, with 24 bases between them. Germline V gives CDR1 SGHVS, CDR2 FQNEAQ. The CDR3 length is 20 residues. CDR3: CASSSAEGRAEPSNTGELFF. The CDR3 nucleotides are TGTGCCAGCAGCTCCGCCGAGGGTAGGGCAGAACCTTCGAACACCGGGGAGCTGTTTTTT.

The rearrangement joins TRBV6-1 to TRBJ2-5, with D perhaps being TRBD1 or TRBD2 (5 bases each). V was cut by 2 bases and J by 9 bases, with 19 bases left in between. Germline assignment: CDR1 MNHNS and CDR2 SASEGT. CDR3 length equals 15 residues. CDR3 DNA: TGTGCCAGCAGTGAATACACGGGGCCCGAGCGCGCCCAGTACTTC. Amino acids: CASSEYTGPERAQYF.

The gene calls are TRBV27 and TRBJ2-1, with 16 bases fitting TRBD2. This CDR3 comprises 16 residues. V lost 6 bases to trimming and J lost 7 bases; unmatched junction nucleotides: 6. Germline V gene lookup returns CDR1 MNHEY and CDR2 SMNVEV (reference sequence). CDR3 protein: CASSLGTSGGVNEQFF. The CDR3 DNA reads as TGTGCCAGCAGCCTCGGGACTAGCGGGGGGGTGAATGAGCAGTTCTTC.

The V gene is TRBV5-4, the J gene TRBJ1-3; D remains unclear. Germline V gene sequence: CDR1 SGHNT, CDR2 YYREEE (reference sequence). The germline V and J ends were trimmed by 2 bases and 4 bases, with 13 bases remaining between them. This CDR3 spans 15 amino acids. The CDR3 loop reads CASSFKGVGGNTIYF. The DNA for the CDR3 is TGTGCCAGCAGCTTTAAAGGCGTCGGAGGAAACACCATATATTTT. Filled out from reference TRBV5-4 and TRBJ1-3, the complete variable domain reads ETGVTQSPTHLIKTRGQQVTLRCSSQSGHNTVSWYQQALGQGPQFIFQYYREEENGRGNFPPRFSGLQFPNYSSELNVNALELDDSALYLCASSFKGVGGNTIYFGEGSWLTVV.

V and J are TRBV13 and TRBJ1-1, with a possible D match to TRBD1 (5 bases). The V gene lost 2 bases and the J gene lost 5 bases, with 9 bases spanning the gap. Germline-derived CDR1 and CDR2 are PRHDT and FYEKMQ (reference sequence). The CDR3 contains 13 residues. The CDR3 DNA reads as TGTGCCAGCAGCTTACTAGGGGAAACTGAAGCTTTCTTT. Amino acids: CASSLLGETEAFF.

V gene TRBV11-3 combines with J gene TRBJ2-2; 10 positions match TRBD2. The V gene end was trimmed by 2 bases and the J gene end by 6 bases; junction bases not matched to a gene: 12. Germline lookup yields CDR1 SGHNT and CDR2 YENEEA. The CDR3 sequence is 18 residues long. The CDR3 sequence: CASSLLSPSGGRAGELFF. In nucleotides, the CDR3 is TGTGCCAGCAGCTTATTGAGCCCTAGCGGGGGCCGAGCCGGGGAGCTGTTTTTT.

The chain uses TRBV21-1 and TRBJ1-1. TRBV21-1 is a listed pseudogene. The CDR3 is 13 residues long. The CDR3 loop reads CASSQGWTEEAFF. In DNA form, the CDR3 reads TGTGCCAGCAGCCAAGGTTGGACGGAAGAAGCTTTCTTT.

The chain's CDR3 is CASSLTGENTEAFF. The CDR3 bases are TGCGCCAGCAGCCTGACAGGTGAGAACACTGAAGCTTTCTTT. The chain has TRBV5-1 and TRBJ1-1, with D maybe TRBD1 (6 bases). CDR3 length: 14 residues. V was shortened by 4 bases and J by 1 base, with 11 bases between the two germline ends. Germline-derived CDR1 and CDR2 are SGHRS and YFSETQ.

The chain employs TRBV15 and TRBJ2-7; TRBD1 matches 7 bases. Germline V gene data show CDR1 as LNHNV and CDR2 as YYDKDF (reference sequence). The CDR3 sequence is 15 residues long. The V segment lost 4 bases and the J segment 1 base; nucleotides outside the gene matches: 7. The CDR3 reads CATSTPGQLSYEQYF. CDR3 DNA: TGTGCCACCAGCACCCCGGGACAGCTATCCTACGAGCAGTACTTC.

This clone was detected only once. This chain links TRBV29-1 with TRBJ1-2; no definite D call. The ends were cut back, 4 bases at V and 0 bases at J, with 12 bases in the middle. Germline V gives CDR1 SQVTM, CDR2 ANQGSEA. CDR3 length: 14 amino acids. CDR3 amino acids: CSVGEASANYGYTF. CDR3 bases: TGCAGCGTTGGGGAAGCCAGCGCTAACTATGGCTACACCTTC.

The CDR3 is CASSQDKARGTQRGNEQFF. The DNA of the CDR3 is TGCGCCAGCAGCCAAGATAAGGCCCGAGGGACGCAACGAGGCAATGAGCAGTTCTTC. The chain links TRBV4-1 to TRBJ2-1; D tentatively reads TRBD1 or TRBD2 (5 bases each). The V end lost 0 bases, the J end lost 6 bases, and 24 bases lay between the germline ends. Germline V CDR1 and CDR2: MGHRA, YSYEKL. This CDR3 is 19 amino acids long.

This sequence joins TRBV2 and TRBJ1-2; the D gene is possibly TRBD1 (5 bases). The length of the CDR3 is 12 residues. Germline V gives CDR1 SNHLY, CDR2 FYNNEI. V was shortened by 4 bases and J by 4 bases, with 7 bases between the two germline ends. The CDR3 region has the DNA TGTGCCAGCAGTGGACAGTCCTATGGCTACACCTTC. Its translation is CASSGQSYGYTF.

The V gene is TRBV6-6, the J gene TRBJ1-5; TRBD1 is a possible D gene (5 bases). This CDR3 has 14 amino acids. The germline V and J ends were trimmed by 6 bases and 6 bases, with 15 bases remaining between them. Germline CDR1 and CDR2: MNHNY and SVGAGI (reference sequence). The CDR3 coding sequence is TGTGCCAGCAGGGAAGAAGGTGGGGGTCAGCCCCAGCATTTT. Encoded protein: CASREEGGGQPQHF.

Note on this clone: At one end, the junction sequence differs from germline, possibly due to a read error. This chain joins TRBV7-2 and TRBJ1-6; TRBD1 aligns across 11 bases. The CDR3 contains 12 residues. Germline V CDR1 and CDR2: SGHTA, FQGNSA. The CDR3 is CASSSGQGARDF. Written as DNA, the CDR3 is TGTGCCAGCAGCTCTGGACAGGGGGCTCGCGACTTT.

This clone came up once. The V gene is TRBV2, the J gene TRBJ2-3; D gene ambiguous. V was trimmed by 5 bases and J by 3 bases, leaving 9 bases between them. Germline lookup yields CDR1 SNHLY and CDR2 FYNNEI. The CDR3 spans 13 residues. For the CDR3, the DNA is TGTGCCAGCAGTCAGGAAAATACAGATACGCAGTATTTT. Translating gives CASSQENTDTQYF.

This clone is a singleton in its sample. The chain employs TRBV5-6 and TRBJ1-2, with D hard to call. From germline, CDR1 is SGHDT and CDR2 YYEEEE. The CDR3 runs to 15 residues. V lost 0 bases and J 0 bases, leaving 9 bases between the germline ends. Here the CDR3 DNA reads TGTGCCAGCAGCTTGGGGTGGGGATCTAACTATGGCTACACCTTC. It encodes CASSLGWGSNYGYTF.

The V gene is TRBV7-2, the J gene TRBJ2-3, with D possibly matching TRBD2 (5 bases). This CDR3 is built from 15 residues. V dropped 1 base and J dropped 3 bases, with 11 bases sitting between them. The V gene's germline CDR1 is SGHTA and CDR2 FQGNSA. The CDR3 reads CASSLGMGATDTQYF. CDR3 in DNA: TGTGCCAGCAGCTTAGGGATGGGAGCGACAGATACGCAGTATTTT.

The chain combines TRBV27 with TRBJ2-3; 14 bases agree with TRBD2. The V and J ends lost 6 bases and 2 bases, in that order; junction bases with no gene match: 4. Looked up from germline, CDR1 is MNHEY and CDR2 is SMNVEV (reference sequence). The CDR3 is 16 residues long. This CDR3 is CASRWTSGGTTDTQYF. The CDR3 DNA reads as TGTGCCAGCAGGTGGACTAGCGGGGGGACCACAGATACGCAGTATTTT.